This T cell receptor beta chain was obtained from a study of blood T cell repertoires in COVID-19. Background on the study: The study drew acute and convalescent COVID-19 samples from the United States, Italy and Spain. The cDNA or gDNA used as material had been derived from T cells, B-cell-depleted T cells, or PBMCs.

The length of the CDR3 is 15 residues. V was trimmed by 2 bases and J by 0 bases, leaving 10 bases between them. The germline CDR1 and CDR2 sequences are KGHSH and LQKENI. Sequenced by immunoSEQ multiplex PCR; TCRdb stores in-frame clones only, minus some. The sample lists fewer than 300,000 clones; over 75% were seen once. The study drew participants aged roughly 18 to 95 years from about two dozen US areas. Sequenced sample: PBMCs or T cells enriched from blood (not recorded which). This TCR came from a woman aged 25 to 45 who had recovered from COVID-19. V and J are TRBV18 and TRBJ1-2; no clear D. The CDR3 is CASSPDSLANYGYTF. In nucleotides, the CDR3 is TGTGCCAGCTCACCAGACTCCCTAGCTAACTATGGCTACACCTTC.